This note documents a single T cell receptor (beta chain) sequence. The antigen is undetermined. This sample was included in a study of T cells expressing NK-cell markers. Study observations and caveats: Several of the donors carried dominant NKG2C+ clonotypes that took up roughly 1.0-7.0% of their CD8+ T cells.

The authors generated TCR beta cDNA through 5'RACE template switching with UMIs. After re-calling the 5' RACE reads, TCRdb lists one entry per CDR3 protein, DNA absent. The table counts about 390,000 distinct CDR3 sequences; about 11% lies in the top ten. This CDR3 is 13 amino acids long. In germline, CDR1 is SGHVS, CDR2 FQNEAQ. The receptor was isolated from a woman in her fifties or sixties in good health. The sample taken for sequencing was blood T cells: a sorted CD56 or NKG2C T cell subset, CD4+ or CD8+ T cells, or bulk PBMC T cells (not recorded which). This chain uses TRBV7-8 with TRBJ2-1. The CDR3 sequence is CASSFRQDNEQFF. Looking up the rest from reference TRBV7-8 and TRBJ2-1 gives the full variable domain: GAGVSQSPRYKVAKRGQDVALRCDPISGHVSLFWYQQALGQGPEFLTYFQNEAQLDKSGLPSDRFFAERPEGSVSTLKIQRTQQEDSAVYLCASSFRQDNEQFFGPGTRLTVL.